This note documents a single TCR beta chain sequence. This sample is drawn from a study of cytomegalovirus exposure and HLA in healthy donors. In germline, CDR1 is LNHDA, CDR2 SQIVND (reference sequence). V was shortened by 3 bases and J by 0 bases, with 13 bases between the two germline ends. This CDR3 spans 16 amino acids. A multiplex PCR was run with 60 Vbeta primers and 13 Jbeta primers. The data were produced by immunoSEQ multiplex PCR, yet TCRdb's version contains in-frame clones alone and is incomplete. The table lists 150,000 to 200,000 clones, 79% of them singletons, with about 2% in the top ten.

The chain employs TRBV19 and TRBJ2-3; D ambiguous. Sequenced sample: PBMCs. This clonotype was obtained from a woman between 50 and 59 years old in good health and CMV-seronegative. CDR3 nucleotides: TGTGCCAGTAGTATCGGAGCGAGGATTAGCACAGATACGCAGTATTTT. Protein: CASSIGARISTDTQYF.